One and the same sample provided the 4 T cell receptor beta chains below, sequenced in a study of cytomegalovirus exposure and HLA in healthy donors. Some clones are missing from TCRdb's copy, which holds only in-frame ones; the method was immunoSEQ multiplex PCR. The sample gives 150,000 to 200,000 clones, 85% of which show up once; 16% is in the top ten. Sequenced sample: PBMCs. The receptor set was obtained from a man between 18 and 35 years old in good health and CMV-seropositive.

The chain joins TRBV5-6 to TRBJ1-1, with TRBD1 as a possible D gene (6 bases). Germline V lookup: CDR1 SGHDT, CDR2 YYEEEE. CDR3 length: 14 residues. The V end was cut by 1 base, the J end by 10 bases, with 17 bases between. This CDR3 is CASSLHPGRTAAFF. The CDR3, as DNA: TGTGCCAGCAGCTTGCACCCCGGGAGGACAGCAGCTTTCTTT.

The chain is built from TRBV11-3 and TRBJ1-1; TRBD1 agrees at 7 bases. The J segment lost 1 base and the V segment lost 3 bases, leaving 2 bases of the junction unmatched. Germline values: CDR1 SGHNT, CDR2 YENEEA. The CDR3 length is 14 residues. The CDR3 DNA reads TGTGCCAGCAGCTTGACAGGGTCGAACACTGAAGCTTTCTTT. Amino acid sequence: CASSLTGSNTEAFF.

The rearrangement uses TRBV30 and TRBJ2-2; 8 nucleotides line up with TRBD2. The ends lost 0 bases at V and 7 bases at J; junction bases unmatched: 1. Germline-derived CDR1 and CDR2 are GTSNPN and SVGIG (reference sequence). This CDR3 comprises 13 residues. As DNA, the CDR3 is TGTGCCTGGAGTGTAGCGGGAGTCGGGGAGCTGTTTTTT. This sequence encodes CAWSVAGVGELFF.

The genes are TRBV7-2 and TRBJ2-1; no clear D. Trimming shortened V by 6 bases and J by 3 bases, and 6 bases separated the two germline ends. This CDR3 comprises 12 residues. CDR1 and CDR2 from the germline V gene are SGHTA and FQGNSA. The CDR3 DNA sequence: TGTGCCAGCAGTCTAGGCTACAATGAGCAGTTCTTC. Translating gives CASSLGYNEQFF. Combining the CDR3 with reference TRBV7-2 and TRBJ2-1 gives the whole variable domain GAGVSQSPSNKVTEKGKDVELRCDPISGHTALYWYRQSLGQGLEFLIYFQGNSAPDKSGLPSDRFSAERTGGSVSTLTIQRTQQEDSAVYLCASSLGYNEQFFGPGTRLTVL.